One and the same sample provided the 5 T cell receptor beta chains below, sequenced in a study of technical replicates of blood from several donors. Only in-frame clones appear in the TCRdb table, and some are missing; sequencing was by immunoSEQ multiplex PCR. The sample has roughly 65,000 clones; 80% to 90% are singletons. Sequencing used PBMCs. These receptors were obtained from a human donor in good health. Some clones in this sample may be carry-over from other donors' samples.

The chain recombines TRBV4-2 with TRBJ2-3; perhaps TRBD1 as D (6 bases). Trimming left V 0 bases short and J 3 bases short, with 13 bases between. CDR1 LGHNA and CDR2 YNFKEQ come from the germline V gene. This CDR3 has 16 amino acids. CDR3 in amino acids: CASSQDFGQGTDTQYF. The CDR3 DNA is TGTGCCAGCAGCCAAGATTTCGGGCAGGGGACAGATACGCAGTATTTT.

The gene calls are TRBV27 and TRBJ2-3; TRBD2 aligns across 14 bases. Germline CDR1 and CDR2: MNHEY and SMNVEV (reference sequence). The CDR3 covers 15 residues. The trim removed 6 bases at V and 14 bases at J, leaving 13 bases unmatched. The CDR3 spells CASRSPGLAGVWAYF. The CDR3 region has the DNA TGTGCCAGCAGGTCTCCGGGACTAGCGGGAGTCTGGGCGTATTTT.

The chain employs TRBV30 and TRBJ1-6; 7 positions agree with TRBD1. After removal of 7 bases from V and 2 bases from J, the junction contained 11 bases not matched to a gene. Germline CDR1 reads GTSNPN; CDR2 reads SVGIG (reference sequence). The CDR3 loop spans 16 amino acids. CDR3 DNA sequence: TGTGCCTTCAGGACAGGCCTCATCACCTATAATTCACCCCTCCACTTT. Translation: CAFRTGLITYNSPLHF. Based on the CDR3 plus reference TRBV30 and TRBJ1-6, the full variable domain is SQTIHQWPATLVQPVGSPLSLECTVEGTSNPNLYWYRQAAGRGLQLLFYSVGIGQISSEVPQNLSASRPQDRQFILSSKKLLLSDSGFYLCAFRTGLITYNSPLHFGNGTRLTVT.

CDR3 protein: CAWTLFSSGPYEQYF. DNA for the CDR3: TGTGCCTGGACCCTCTTTTCTAGCGGACCCTACGAGCAGTACTTC. This chain uses TRBV30 with TRBJ2-7; 7 nucleotides match TRBD2. The CDR3 sequence is 15 residues long. Trimming at V came to 4 bases and at J to 2 bases, leaving 11 bases not matched to a gene. Per the germline V gene, CDR1 is GTSNPN and CDR2 is SVGIG (reference sequence).

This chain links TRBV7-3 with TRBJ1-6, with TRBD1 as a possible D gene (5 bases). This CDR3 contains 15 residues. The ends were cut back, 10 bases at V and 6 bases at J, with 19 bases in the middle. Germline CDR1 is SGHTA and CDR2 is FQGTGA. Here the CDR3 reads CATHGPTAINSPLHF. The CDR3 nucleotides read TGTGCCACCCACGGTCCGACAGCCATTAATTCACCCCTCCACTTT.